This T cell receptor (beta chain) was identified in a study of identical twins. Template switching (which added a universal primer site) was used, and cDNA carried unique molecular identifiers. TCRdb reanalysed the 5' RACE reads using MiXCR and keeps one entry per CDR3 protein. The data hold 640,000 or so distinct CDR3 sequences, with over 5% observed a single time. The CDR3 spans 14 residues. Germline trimming cut 4 bases from V and 6 bases from J; bases unmatched to any gene: 7. Ten or more counts support this clonotype. The antigen is undetermined. Study-wide findings and caveats: Out-of-frame alpha sequences that twins shared showed excess low generation probability.

This sequence originates from a man aged 18 to 29 in good health. The V and J genes are TRBV12-3 or TRBV12-4 and TRBJ2-3; 7 bases fit TRBD2. The specimen was naive T cells sorted from blood. In DNA form, the CDR3 reads TGTGCCAGCAGTTCAGGGAGGGCCGAGGATACGCAGTATTTT. Its protein product is CASSSGRAEDTQYF.